Each of the 29 T cell receptor beta chains below was sequenced from the same sample in a study of cytomegalovirus exposure and HLA in healthy donors. Sequencing was performed with immunoSEQ multiplex PCR; in TCRdb, only in-frame clones are kept and a portion is missing. This repertoire shows over 200,000 clones, around nine tenths found once; its top ten account for about 2.9%. Source material: PBMCs. The receptors derive from a woman younger than 35 in good health and CMV-seronegative.

The rearrangement links TRBV2 to TRBJ1-2; D call uncertain. This CDR3 spans 15 amino acids. V shed 4 bases and J shed 8 bases, with 20 bases lying between them. Germline V gives CDR1 SNHLY, CDR2 FYNNEI. The CDR3 loop is CASSVKSEAAEGYTF. DNA of the CDR3: TGTGCCAGCAGTGTCAAATCCGAGGCAGCGGAGGGCTACACCTTC.

Only a few counts were recorded for this clone. This chain connects TRBV19 to TRBJ1-5, with D tentatively TRBD1 (6 bases). Trimming pared 6 bases from V and 2 bases from J, leaving 14 bases between. The CDR3 is made up of 15 amino acids. The germline gives CDR1 LNHDA, CDR2 SQIVND (reference sequence). Here the CDR3 reads CASRTTGLGNQPQHF. The CDR3 DNA is TGTGCCAGTAGAACCACAGGGTTGGGCAATCAGCCCCAGCATTTT. Full variable domain (outside the CDR3, taken from reference TRBV19 and TRBJ1-5): DGGITQSPKYLFRKEGQNVTLSCEQNLNHDAMYWYRQDPGQGLRLIYYSQIVNDFQKGDIAEGYSVSREKKESFPLTVTSAQKNPTAFYLCASRTTGLGNQPQHFGDGTRLSIL.

V and J are TRBV5-1 and TRBJ1-1; tentative D call: TRBD1 (5 bases). CDR3 length: 12 residues. Germline CDR1 reads SGHRS; CDR2 reads YFSETQ. The germline V and J ends were trimmed by 3 bases and 4 bases, with 7 bases remaining between them. In nucleotides, the CDR3 is TGCGCCAGCAGCTATGGGGCCACTGAAGCTTTCTTT. Protein sequence: CASSYGATEAFF. Supplemented by reference TRBV5-1 and TRBJ1-1, the full variable domain reads KAGVTQTPRYLIKTRGQQVTLSCSPISGHRSVSWYQQTPGQGLQFLFEYFSETQRNKGNFPGRFSGRQFSNSRSEMNVSTLELGDSALYLCASSYGATEAFFGQGTRLTVV.

The table lists this clone with a count of one. This chain joins TRBV5-4 and TRBJ1-1; 8 bases are a match to TRBD1. Germline V CDR1 and CDR2: SGHNT, YYREEE (reference sequence). The CDR3 covers 15 residues. V gave up 4 bases and J gave up 4 bases; unmatched junction bases: 9. The DNA for the CDR3 is TGTGCCAGCAGCCAAACAGGGGGACCTATCACTGAAGCTTTCTTT. Its translation is CASSQTGGPITEAFF.

J is TRBJ2-3 and V is TRBV6-1; 10 nucleotides agree with TRBD2. There are 15 residues in the CDR3. V lost 5 bases and J lost 6; bases outside the gene matches: 8. Germline lookup yields CDR1 MNHNS and CDR2 SASEGT. The CDR3 spells CASSPEAGGPDTQYF. CDR3 coding DNA: TGTGCCAGCAGTCCCGAAGCGGGAGGGCCGGATACGCAGTATTTT.

V gene TRBV18 combines with J gene TRBJ2-3, with D hard to call. Germline assignment: CDR1 KGHSH and CDR2 LQKENI. The CDR3 spans 15 residues. The V end was cut by 0 bases, the J end by 8 bases, with 15 bases between. CDR3 protein: CASSPPLTIQITQYF. The CDR3 region has the DNA TGTGCCAGCTCACCACCGCTGACAATCCAAATTACGCAGTATTTT.

The chain links TRBV11-3 to TRBJ2-2; 14 nucleotides match TRBD2. In germline, CDR1 is SGHNT, CDR2 YENEEA. The CDR3 has 20 amino acids. The junction had 16 bases not matched to a gene; V was cut back by 6 bases and J by 4 bases. The CDR3 nucleotides read TGTGCCAGCAGTTCCCCCCTAGGACTAGCGGGAGGACGATCCACCGGGGAGCTGTTTTTT. Translated: CASSSPLGLAGGRSTGELFF.

J is TRBJ1-1 and V is TRBV6-1, with D uncertain. CDR1 and CDR2 from the germline V gene are MNHNS and SASEGT. The CDR3 is made up of 13 amino acids. CDR3 in DNA: TGTGCTCACGGAGAAAGGTCGGGAGATGAAGCTTTCTTT. Its translation: CAHGERSGDEAFF.

The chain carries TRBV7-2 and TRBJ2-7; 9 nucleotides match TRBD2. Germline lookup yields CDR1 SGHTA and CDR2 FQGNSA. The CDR3 consists of 15 residues. Losses at the gene ends were 2 bases for V and 4 bases for J; bases not matched to a gene: 6. The CDR3 here is CASSLQLAGPYEQYF. CDR3 nucleotide sequence: TGTGCCAGCAGCTTACAGCTAGCGGGACCATACGAGCAGTACTTC.

The chain joins TRBV6-1 to TRBJ1-4, with D perhaps matching TRBD1 (5 bases). The CDR3 totals 17 residues. Trimming left V 1 base short and J 11 bases short, with 23 bases between. Germline CDR1 MNHNS, CDR2 SASEGT. The CDR3 nucleotides read TGTGCCAGCAGTGAAGGTCGTGCAAGCAGGGCCTCCGCGAAACTGTTTTTT. It is translated as CASSEGRASRASAKLFF.

This chain uses TRBV9 with TRBJ2-4; maybe TRBD2 (5 bases). This CDR3 is 14 amino acids long. The ends were cut back, 4 bases at V and 3 bases at J, with 11 bases in the middle. Per the germline V gene, CDR1 is SGDLS and CDR2 is YYNGEE. CDR3 nucleotide sequence: TGTGCCAGCAGCTCCGGGATGGGCAAAAACATTCAGTACTTC. As protein: CASSSGMGKNIQYF.

V is TRBV10-3 and J is TRBJ1-1, with 8 bases fitting TRBD1. There are 12 residues in the CDR3. Trimming at V came to 8 bases and at J to 4 bases, leaving 3 bases not matched to a gene. Germline V gene data show CDR1 as ENHRY and CDR2 as SYGVKD. CDR3 bases: TGTGCCATCGCAGGGACAGGCACTGAAGCTTTCTTT. Translated: CAIAGTGTEAFF.

V gene TRBV2 combines with J gene TRBJ2-7; D is possibly TRBD1 (6 bases). The CDR3 sequence is 14 residues long. Germline loops: CDR1 SNHLY, CDR2 FYNNEI. Trimming cost V 8 bases and J 3 bases, with 17 bases left between them. The CDR3 DNA follows: TGTGCCAGCGCTATGGACCGGACAGACTACGAGCAGTACTTC. As protein: CASAMDRTDYEQYF.

This rearrangement joins TRBV7-3 to TRBJ2-3; tentatively, D is TRBD2 (8 bases). The ends were cut back, 7 bases at V and 6 bases at J, with 17 bases in the middle. CDR3 length: 14 amino acids. Germline CDR1 SGHTA, CDR2 FQGTGA. The CDR3 DNA sequence: TGTGCCAGCATGAGGGGGCTAGCGGGCGATACGCAGTATTTT. As protein: CASMRGLAGDTQYF.

The V call is TRBV5-6, the J call TRBJ1-1, with unresolved D. Trimming cost V 4 bases and J 1 base, with 2 bases left between them. The germline V gene has CDR1 SGHDT and CDR2 YYEEEE. The CDR3 has 11 amino acids. CDR3 bases: TGTGCCAGCAGCCGGAACACTGAAGCTTTCTTT. This encodes CASSRNTEAFF.

The CDR3: CAWGLGGHLYEQYF. CDR3 bases: TGTGCCTGGGGGCTTGGAGGGCATCTCTACGAGCAGTACTTC. This sequence joins TRBV30 and TRBJ2-7, with D possibly being TRBD2 (6 bases). Germline CDR1 and CDR2: GTSNPN and SVGIG (reference sequence). This CDR3 is built from 14 residues. V lost 5 bases and J 3 bases, leaving 17 bases between the germline ends. Variable domain in full (rest from reference TRBV30 and TRBJ2-7): SQTIHQWPATLVQPVGSPLSLECTVEGTSNPNLYWYRQAAGRGLQLLFYSVGIGQISSEVPQNLSASRPQDRQFILSSKKLLLSDSGFYLCAWGLGGHLYEQYFGPGTRLTVT.

The rearrangement joins TRBV18 to TRBJ2-5, with D unclear. The CDR3 contains 12 residues. V was trimmed by 1 base and J by 5 bases, leaving 5 bases between them. The germline CDR1 and CDR2 sequences are KGHSH and LQKENI. The CDR3 region has the DNA TGTGCCAGCTCACCACGAGGCGAGACCCAGTACTTC. Translation: CASSPRGETQYF.

The chain links TRBV5-4 to TRBJ2-7, with 14 positions matching TRBD2. Germline V gives CDR1 SGHNT, CDR2 YYREEE (reference sequence). CDR3 length: 18 residues. The V and J ends lost 3 bases and 2 bases, in that order; junction bases with no gene match: 10. The chain's CDR3 is CASSSGTSGSIFAYEQYF. For the CDR3, the DNA is TGTGCCAGCAGCTCCGGGACTAGCGGGAGTATCTTCGCCTACGAGCAGTACTTC.

The chain is built from TRBV6-1 and TRBJ2-7; 8 bases fit TRBD1. Trimming removed 6 bases from V and 5 bases from J; junction bases left unmatched: 6. The germline V gene has CDR1 MNHNS and CDR2 SASEGT. This CDR3 contains 13 residues. CDR3 region: CASRGTGSNEQYF. In DNA form, the CDR3 reads TGTGCCAGCAGAGGGACAGGCAGCAACGAGCAGTACTTC.

The chain is built from TRBV6-1 and TRBJ2-7, with 10 positions matching TRBD2. The V segment lost 6 bases and the J segment 5 bases; nucleotides outside the gene matches: 7. The germline gives CDR1 MNHNS, CDR2 SASEGT. The CDR3 totals 14 residues. CDR3 sequence reads: CASRASGSGNEQYF. Here the CDR3 DNA reads TGTGCCAGCAGGGCTAGCGGGAGCGGGAACGAGCAGTACTTC.

The DNA for the CDR3 is TGTGCCAGCAGCTTGGCCGCGGGACTTACCGATACGCAGTATTTT. Protein: CASSLAAGLTDTQYF. The rearrangement links TRBV5-6 to TRBJ2-3; tentative D call: TRBD2 (6 bases). This CDR3 is built from 15 residues. Germline V gene lookup returns CDR1 SGHDT and CDR2 YYEEEE. V shed 0 bases and J shed 6 bases, with 14 bases lying between them.

This chain uses TRBV18 with TRBJ1-2; D is possibly TRBD1 (5 bases). The CDR3 runs to 15 residues. V lost 5 bases and J lost 4, with 17 bases in between. Per germline, CDR1 KGHSH and CDR2 LQKENI. CDR3 loop: CASSTQGGTSYGYTF. For the CDR3, the DNA is TGTGCCAGCTCAACTCAGGGAGGTACGAGCTATGGCTACACCTTC.

V and J are TRBV30 and TRBJ2-2; D possibly corresponds to TRBD1 (6 bases). This CDR3 has 14 residues. Trimming shortened V by 3 bases and J by 6 bases, and 14 bases separated the two germline ends. Germline loops: CDR1 GTSNPN, CDR2 SVGIG (reference sequence). This chain's CDR3 is CAWSPLTGPGELFF. The CDR3 DNA reads as TGTGCCTGGAGCCCCTTGACAGGCCCCGGGGAGCTGTTTTTT.

A single count supports this clone. The J gene is TRBJ2-3, the V gene TRBV28, with 9 bases aligning to TRBD2. Germline V gene lookup returns CDR1 MDHEN and CDR2 SYDVKM. This CDR3 comprises 19 residues. Trimming removed 3 bases from V and 2 bases from J; junction bases left unmatched: 15. The CDR3 is CASSLAPMRLAEDTDTQYF. The CDR3 DNA follows: TGTGCCAGCAGTTTGGCCCCTATGAGACTAGCGGAGGACACAGATACGCAGTATTTT.

As DNA, the CDR3 is TGTGCCAGCAGCCAACCCCCCTTGGCGGGAGGGCCCCGGACCGGGGAGCTGTTTTTT. This encodes CASSQPPLAGGPRTGELFF. The chain is built from TRBV4-2 and TRBJ2-2, with 9 bases lining up with TRBD2. The CDR3 is 19 amino acids. After removal of 2 bases from V and 5 bases from J, the junction contained 15 bases not matched to a gene. The V gene's germline CDR1 is LGHNA and CDR2 YNFKEQ.

The chain combines TRBV28 with TRBJ1-5; 7 bases align to TRBD1. CDR1 is MDHEN and CDR2 is SYDVKM in the germline V gene. Trimming removed 6 bases from V and 1 base from J; junction bases left unmatched: 3. The CDR3 sequence is 14 residues long. The CDR3 protein is CASRAQGSNQPQHF. The CDR3 region has the DNA TGTGCCAGCAGAGCACAGGGGAGCAATCAGCCCCAGCATTTT.

With respect to this clone: Distinct nucleotide sequences in the sample also encode this CDR3. The chain uses TRBV7-9 and TRBJ1-5, with 7 bases fitting TRBD1. Germline-derived CDR1 and CDR2 are SEHNR and FQNEAQ (reference sequence). After removal of 5 bases from V and 4 bases from J, the junction contained 5 bases not matched to a gene. The CDR3 sequence is 14 residues long. This CDR3 reads CASSRTGVNQPQHF. In nucleotides, the CDR3 is TGTGCCAGCAGCCGCACAGGGGTGAATCAGCCCCAGCATTTT. Full variable domain (outside the CDR3, taken from reference TRBV7-9 and TRBJ1-5): DTGVSQNPRHKITKRGQNVTFRCDPISEHNRLYWYRQTLGQGPEFLTYFQNEAQLEKSRLLSDRFSAERPKGSFSTLEIQRTEQGDSAMYLCASSRTGVNQPQHFGDGTRLSIL.

This chain uses TRBV9 with TRBJ2-2, with D possibly TRBD2 on 5 matching bases. The V gene's germline CDR1 is SGDLS and CDR2 YYNGEE. Trimming stripped 5 bases from V and 1 base from J, with 9 bases between. The CDR3 has 14 residues. The CDR3 DNA sequence: TGTGCCAGCAGGAAAAGCGGGAACACCGGGGAGCTGTTTTTT. Its protein product is CASRKSGNTGELFF.

The rearrangement links TRBV27 to TRBJ1-1; possible D gene TRBD1, 5 bases. The CDR3 has 14 residues. The germline V gene has CDR1 MNHEY and CDR2 SMNVEV (reference sequence). V shed 3 bases and J shed 3 bases, with 11 bases lying between them. The CDR3 sequence: CASSFEAGDTEAFF. The CDR3 DNA reads TGTGCCAGCAGTTTTGAGGCGGGGGACACTGAAGCTTTCTTT.